This T cell receptor (beta chain) was captured in a study of cytomegalovirus exposure and HLA in healthy donors. 60 Vbeta and 13 Jbeta primers were used in PCR. Data came from immunoSEQ multiplex PCR; TCRdb stores just in-frame clones and leaves some out. In the table there are around 120,000 clones, approximately 86% of which are singletons. Study-wide points: CMV antigen specificity was confirmed in vitro for a few CMV-associated chains. The majority of TCR sequences were rare, yet some public TCRs appeared in many donors.

Note on this clone: Its cognate antigen is unknown.

Germline loops: CDR1 SEHNR, CDR2 FQNEAQ (reference sequence). The CDR3 runs 13 residues. Sequencing was done on a sample of PBMCs. The origin of this receptor is a boy younger than 18 in good health and CMV-seronegative. The J gene is TRBJ2-7, the V gene TRBV7-9; the match to TRBD2 covers 7 bases. The DNA for the CDR3 is TGTGTCTTAGCGGGTCCTGGCCCCTACGAGCAGTACTTC. Amino acids: CVLAGPGPYEQYF.